The 12 T cell receptor beta chains below all came from one sample that was sequenced in a study of blood T cell repertoires in COVID-19 (dated by TCRdb to the early 2020s). Library preparation used the immunoSEQ multiplex PCR assay. Held by TCRdb, this immuneACCESS table contains in-frame sequences only and omits some clones. Under half of the omission traces to an unresolved V gene where checked; the cause of the rest is unknown. In all, the sample holds about 110,000 clones, and around 86% of those were seen once. The ten largest clones represent more than 3.5% of the sample. Source material: peripheral blood. The source is a woman in her seventies with acute or convalescent COVID-19.

The chain recombines TRBV11-2 with TRBJ2-1; possibly TRBD1 for D (7 bases). Germline V gives CDR1 SGHAT, CDR2 FQNNGV. This CDR3 is 17 amino acids long. V dropped 0 bases and J dropped 7 bases, with 19 bases sitting between them. CDR3 DNA sequence: TGTGCCAGCAGCTTAGATCTTCGGGGCCAGGGGGGTAATGAGCAGTTCTTC. Encoded protein: CASSLDLRGQGGNEQFF. The full variable domain, rest sourced from reference TRBV11-2 and TRBJ2-1, is EAGVAQSPRYKIIEKRQSVAFWCNPISGHATLYWYQQILGQGPKLLIQFQNNGVVDDSQLPKDRFSAERLKGVDSTLKIQPAKLEDSAVYLCASSLDLRGQGGNEQFFGPGTRLTVL.

This clone has more than one count but fewer than ten. The rearrangement joins TRBV30 to TRBJ2-7, with D possibly TRBD2 on 5 matching bases. CDR3 size: 14 residues. V was shortened by 1 base and J by 2 bases, with 12 bases between the two germline ends. Germline CDR1 is GTSNPN and CDR2 is SVGIG (reference sequence). CDR3 nucleotides: TGTGCCTGGAGTGCGGGGATCAAGACCTACGAGCAGTACTTC. Protein product: CAWSAGIKTYEQYF.

This chain joins TRBV5-5 and TRBJ1-1, with a possible D match to TRBD1 (5 bases). The germline V and J ends were trimmed by 0 bases and 4 bases, with 10 bases remaining between them. Per the germline V gene, CDR1 is SGHKS and CDR2 is YYEKEE (reference sequence). This CDR3 region has 14 residues. The CDR3 sequence: CASSLVGGSTEAFF. In nucleotides, the CDR3 is TGTGCCAGCAGCTTGGTGGGGGGTAGCACTGAAGCTTTCTTT. Looking up the rest from reference TRBV5-5 and TRBJ1-1 gives the full variable domain: DAGVTQSPTHLIKTRGQQVTLRCSPISGHKSVSWYQQVLGQGPQFIFQYYEKEERGRGNFPDRFSARQFPNYSSELNVNALLLGDSALYLCASSLVGGSTEAFFGQGTRLTVV.

The chain employs TRBV7-9 and TRBJ1-3, with D possibly matching TRBD1 (6 bases). The length of the CDR3 is 17 residues. Per the germline V gene, CDR1 is SEHNR and CDR2 is FQNEAQ (reference sequence). Trimming shortened V by 5 bases and J by 0 bases, and 17 bases separated the two germline ends. CDR3 nucleotide sequence: TGTGCCAGCAGCGTACACAGGGATCTCCTCTCTGGAAACACCATATATTTT. Protein sequence: CASSVHRDLLSGNTIYF.

J is TRBJ2-4 and V is TRBV3-1 (or the pseudogene TRBV3-2), with a weak D call TRBD2 (5 bases). Trimming stripped 3 bases from V and 7 bases from J, with 16 bases between. Germline V gene lookup returns CDR1 LGHDT and CDR2 YNNKEL (reference sequence). The CDR3 spans 15 residues. The CDR3 protein is CASSQGSGSSNIQYF. The DNA for the CDR3 is TGTGCCAGCAGCCAGGGGAGTGGGAGTAGTAACATTCAGTACTTC.

This sequence joins TRBV7-9 and TRBJ1-6, with 8 bases matching TRBD1. V gave up 5 bases and J gave up 10 bases; unmatched junction bases: 10. The CDR3 is 15 amino acids. Germline loops: CDR1 SEHNR, CDR2 FQNEAQ (reference sequence). This chain's CDR3 is CASSESGTGASPLHF. For the CDR3, the DNA is TGTGCCAGCAGCGAGTCCGGGACAGGTGCATCACCCCTCCACTTT.

The chain combines TRBV5-5 with TRBJ2-7; TRBD1 aligns across 8 bases. This CDR3 has 13 residues. Germline CDR1 SGHKS, CDR2 YYEKEE (reference sequence). The V segment lost 4 bases and the J segment 3 bases; nucleotides outside the gene matches: 3. CDR3 sequence reads: CASSRDRNYEQYF. In DNA form, the CDR3 reads TGTGCCAGCAGCCGGGACAGGAACTACGAGCAGTACTTC. Complete variable domain (other parts from reference TRBV5-5 and TRBJ2-7): DAGVTQSPTHLIKTRGQQVTLRCSPISGHKSVSWYQQVLGQGPQFIFQYYEKEERGRGNFPDRFSARQFPNYSSELNVNALLLGDSALYLCASSRDRNYEQYFGPGTRLTVT.

The V call is TRBV5-1, the J call TRBJ2-1, with 8 bases matching TRBD2. V gave up 4 bases and J gave up 1 base; unmatched junction bases: 7. The germline gives CDR1 SGHRS, CDR2 YFSETQ. The length of the CDR3 is 16 residues. The CDR3 DNA reads TGCGCCAGCAGCGGAGGGACTAGAGGATCCTACAATGAGCAGTTCTTC. It specifies CASSGGTRGSYNEQFF.

As concerns this clone: Within the sample, other DNA sequences also encode this same CDR3. The chain is built from TRBV27 and TRBJ2-1; D ambiguous. The germline gives CDR1 MNHEY, CDR2 SMNVEV (reference sequence). The CDR3 sequence is 15 residues long. V was trimmed by 4 bases and J by 0 bases, leaving 10 bases between them. CDR3 amino acids: CASSSRLSSYNEQFF. DNA for the CDR3: TGTGCCAGCAGTTCCCGCCTAAGCTCCTACAATGAGCAGTTCTTC.

CDR3 amino acids: CASSQRLAGYAGELFF. CDR3 in DNA: TGCGCCAGCAGCCAGCGACTAGCGGGTTACGCCGGGGAGCTGTTTTTT. V gene TRBV4-1 combines with J gene TRBJ2-2; TRBD2 matches at 10 bases. Trimming removed 3 bases from V and 6 bases from J; junction bases left unmatched: 7. Germline CDR1 MGHRA, CDR2 YSYEKL. This CDR3 region has 16 residues.

The rearrangement joins TRBV19 to TRBJ1-3, with D possibly TRBD1 on 6 matching bases. The V gene lost 6 bases and the J gene lost 0 bases, with 12 bases spanning the gap. This CDR3 spans 15 amino acids. CDR1 LNHDA and CDR2 SQIVND come from the germline V gene (reference sequence). The CDR3 nucleotides are TGTGCCAGTAGGAATCGGGACAACTCTGGAAACACCATATATTTT. Its translation: CASRNRDNSGNTIYF.

The chain joins TRBV19 to TRBJ1-3; possibly TRBD1 for D (5 bases). Germline CDR1 reads LNHDA; CDR2 reads SQIVND (reference sequence). CDR3 length: 15 residues. V dropped 6 bases and J dropped 0 bases, with 12 bases sitting between them. CDR3 region: CASSAGSTSGNTIYF. The CDR3 nucleotides are TGTGCCAGTAGCGCAGGGTCTACCTCTGGAAACACCATATATTTT.